Below, one TCR beta chain is given with its context. This entry comes from a study of blood T cell repertoires in COVID-19. Study as a whole: The United States, Italy and Spain were the sources of the acute and convalescent COVID-19 samples.

Only in-frame clones appear in the TCRdb table, and some are missing; sequencing was by immunoSEQ multiplex PCR. Found here are 110,000 or so clones, approximately 87% of them singletons; the top ten hold about 8%. V shed 6 bases and J shed 1 base, with 16 bases lying between them. The CDR3 sequence is 16 residues long. CDR1 PRHDT and CDR2 FYEKMQ come from the germline V gene (reference sequence). This TCR came from an older man who had recovered from COVID-19. Sequenced input: peripheral blood. V and J are TRBV13 and TRBJ2-1; TRBD2 might be the D (5 bases). The DNA for the CDR3 is TGTGCCAGCAGTCGTACCCGGGGTGGGTCCTACAATGAGCAGTTCTTC. Its translation: CASSRTRGGSYNEQFF.